These 9 T cell receptor beta chains were all obtained from the same sample, sequenced in a study of T cell responses to AZD1222 COVID-19 vaccine. TCRdb's table, derived via immunoSEQ multiplex PCR, lists solely in-frame clones and lacks some. The repertoire holds about 140,000 clones, with approximately 85% as singletons. This specimen was peripheral blood, taken on day 0 of AZD1222 vaccination. Receptors originate from an adult in good health.

The genes are TRBV2 and TRBJ1-3; the match to TRBD1 covers 10 bases. Germline values: CDR1 SNHLY, CDR2 FYNNEI. Trimming took 7 bases from V and 3 from J; bases not matched to a gene: 9. CDR3 length: 16 residues. CDR3 region: CASNGQGVNLGNTIYF. DNA of the CDR3: TGTGCCAGCAACGGACAGGGGGTGAATCTTGGAAACACCATATATTTT.

The rearrangement joins TRBV5-6 to TRBJ2-3, with D unresolved. The CDR3 totals 12 residues. Looked up from germline, CDR1 is SGHDT and CDR2 is YYEEEE. V gave up 2 bases and J gave up 4 bases, with 5 bases separating them. The CDR3 is CASSFSADTQYF. The CDR3 DNA reads as TGTGCCAGCAGCTTCAGTGCAGATACGCAGTATTTT.

This clone was counted once. The CDR3 reads CAITSRERISYEQYF. For the CDR3, the DNA is TGTGCCATTACCTCCAGGGAAAGGATCTCCTACGAGCAGTACTTC. This chain joins TRBV6-5 and TRBJ2-7, with D possibly matching TRBD1 (5 bases). The CDR3 has 15 amino acids. Trimming took off 10 bases at V and 0 bases at J, with 19 bases between the two ends. Germline values: CDR1 MNHEY, CDR2 SVGAGI.

Here the CDR3 reads CASSFGRPNTEAFF. Here the CDR3 DNA reads TGTGCCAGCAGCTTCGGGAGGCCGAACACTGAAGCTTTCTTT. The chain has TRBV11-2 and TRBJ1-1; D gene ambiguous. The CDR3 consists of 14 residues. CDR1 and CDR2 (germline): SGHAT, FQNNGV. V lost 3 bases and J 1 base, leaving 9 bases between the germline ends.

The V call is TRBV6-5, the J call TRBJ1-3; no definite D call. The germline V and J ends were trimmed by 7 bases and 4 bases, with 14 bases remaining between them. Germline CDR1 and CDR2: MNHEY and SVGAGI. The CDR3 sequence is 14 residues long. CDR3 loop: CASMTRVPGNTIYF. DNA for the CDR3: TGTGCCAGCATGACTAGGGTTCCCGGAAACACCATATATTTT.

This clone showed up many times. This chain uses TRBV7-9 with TRBJ2-5; tentatively, D is TRBD1 (5 bases). The CDR3 contains 14 residues. The ends were cut back, 5 bases at V and 1 base at J, with 11 bases in the middle. Germline V CDR1 and CDR2: SEHNR, FQNEAQ (reference sequence). CDR3 DNA sequence: TGTGCCAGCAGCCTGCTAGGGGTCCAAGAGACCCAGTACTTC. Protein sequence: CASSLLGVQETQYF.

The rearrangement joins TRBV15 to TRBJ2-5; 8 bases align to TRBD1. V dropped 0 bases and J dropped 5; count of bases not matched to a gene: 5. The germline V gene encodes CDR1 LNHNV and CDR2 YYDKDF (reference sequence). The length of the CDR3 is 15 residues. The CDR3 loop reads CATSRDGQGTETQYF. The CDR3 nucleotides are TGTGCCACCAGCAGAGACGGACAGGGCACGGAGACCCAGTACTTC. Full variable domain (outside the CDR3, taken from reference TRBV15 and TRBJ2-5): DAMVIQNPRYQVTQFGKPVTLSCSQTLNHNVMYWYQQKSSQAPKLLFHYYDKDFNNEADTPDNFQSRRPNTSFCFLDIRSPGLGDTAMYLCATSRDGQGTETQYFGPGTRLLVL.

The rearrangement joins TRBV4-2 to TRBJ1-3; perhaps TRBD1 as D (6 bases). V lost 3 bases, J lost 6 bases, and 15 bases lay in between. Germline CDR1 reads LGHNA; CDR2 reads YNFKEQ. CDR3 length: 15 residues. The CDR3 DNA sequence: TGTGCCAGCAGCCAGGGGGCCGCTTTTGAAAACACCATATATTTT. It translates to CASSQGAAFENTIYF.

This chain joins TRBV6-5 and TRBJ1-3; tentatively, D is TRBD1 (5 bases). Germline V CDR1 and CDR2: MNHEY, SVGAGI. This CDR3 comprises 15 residues. With 0 bases removed from V and 4 bases from J, the gap between germline ends came to 10 bases. CDR3 nucleotides: TGTGCCAGCAGTTACTCAGGGCCAGGGGGAAACACCATATATTTT. Translation gives CASSYSGPGGNTIYF.